One sample yielded the 6 T cell receptor beta chains listed below, sequenced in a study of shared clonotypes between healthy human individuals. Produced via immunoSEQ multiplex PCR; TCRdb's table is partial and in-frame only. The sample has 520,000 or so clones; 79% are singletons. Material for sequencing was PBMCs. Receptors were obtained from a woman between 35 and 50 years old in good health. Some clones in this sample may be carry-over from other donors' samples.

This clone has only a few counts. The CDR3, as DNA: TGTGCCAGTAGTATCCCCCCCCAGGCTCCTGAAGCTTTCTTT. It encodes CASSIPPQAPEAFF. This chain links TRBV19 with TRBJ1-1; no clear D. Per germline, CDR1 LNHDA and CDR2 SQIVND (reference sequence). Trimming took 3 bases from V and 6 from J, leaving 14 bases between them. CDR3 length: 14 residues. Full variable domain (missing parts from reference TRBV19 and TRBJ1-1): DGGITQSPKYLFRKEGQNVTLSCEQNLNHDAMYWYRQDPGQGLRLIYYSQIVNDFQKGDIAEGYSVSREKKESFPLTVTSAQKNPTAFYLCASSIPPQAPEAFFGQGTRLTVV.

This clone was picked up one time. V gene TRBV13 combines with J gene TRBJ1-1, with D unclear. Trimming took 0 bases from V and 1 from J, leaving 9 bases between them. This CDR3 spans 15 amino acids. Germline V gene lookup returns CDR1 PRHDT and CDR2 FYEKMQ (reference sequence). CDR3 sequence (DNA): TGTGCCAGCAGCTTAGGGGACCTACCGAACACTGAAGCTTTCTTT. Its protein is CASSLGDLPNTEAFF. Full variable domain (outside the CDR3, taken from reference TRBV13 and TRBJ1-1): AAGVIQSPRHLIKEKRETATLKCYPIPRHDTVYWYQQGPGQDPQFLISFYEKMQSDKGSIPDRFSAQQFSDYHSELNMSSLELGDSALYFCASSLGDLPNTEAFFGQGTRLTVV.

The chain links TRBV28 to TRBJ2-7; no definite D call. Between the trimmed V and J ends, which lost 6 bases and 0 bases, there was a span of 12 bases. This CDR3 comprises 14 residues. The germline CDR1 and CDR2 sequences are MDHEN and SYDVKM. The CDR3, as DNA: TGTGCCAGCAGGGGCCCTGGGGACTCCTACGAGCAGTACTTC. Its protein product is CASRGPGDSYEQYF.

In nucleotides, the CDR3 is TGTGCCAGTAGTAACCAGGGACAGGGTGTCTACGAGCAGTACTTC. This encodes CASSNQGQGVYEQYF. This chain joins TRBV19 and TRBJ2-7, with TRBD1 identical over 9 bases. The CDR3 is made up of 15 amino acids. Looked up from germline, CDR1 is LNHDA and CDR2 is SQIVND (reference sequence). V lost 4 bases, J lost 3 bases, and 7 bases stayed unmatched.

J is TRBJ2-4 and V is TRBV28, with 7 positions matching TRBD1. V shed 6 bases, J shed 0 bases, and the junction held 8 bases outside the gene matches. The CDR3 totals 16 residues. Germline values: CDR1 MDHEN, CDR2 SYDVKM. Here the CDR3 DNA reads TGTGCCAGCAGATCCGGGACAGTTATAGCCAAAAACATTCAGTACTTC. It is translated as CASRSGTVIAKNIQYF.

On this clone: Distinct nucleotide sequences in the sample also encode this CDR3. The chain has TRBV11-2 and TRBJ2-5; D remains unclear. Germline V gives CDR1 SGHAT, CDR2 FQNNGV. This CDR3 spans 13 amino acids. V lost 1 base to trimming and J lost 2 bases, with 5 bases between them. The CDR3 is CASSLGLQETQYF. The DNA of the CDR3 is TGTGCCAGCAGCTTAGGACTTCAAGAGACCCAGTACTTC.